This paragraph covers one TCR beta chain sequence. One end of the junction does not line up with germline, which may come from a read error. This entry comes from a study of tumor-infiltrating lymphocytes in primary liver carcinoma. Across the whole study: Stage T1-T3 N0M0 and a size of roughly 4.2 to 11 cm characterized the tumors.

Synthesis of TCR beta cDNA was carried out from about 0.55 ug total RNA with a constant-region primer. Modified slightly, ARM-PCR produced TCR beta libraries over three nested multiplex PCR rounds. A C-beta reverse primer and TRBV1-TRBV30 forward primers served in each of the first two PCR rounds, at 10 cycles apiece. TCRdb analysed the multiplex PCR reads with MiXCR anew, one entry per CDR3 protein. The data hold 90,000 to 140,000 distinct CDR3 sequences, with roughly 85% observed a single time. The source material, 20-30 mg of unsorted bulk tissue, was used to co-extract RNA and DNA. With chronic HBV infection, the patients were also treatment-naive. Over 85% viable tumor cells were present in every tumor sample. Germline lookup yields CDR1 MNHEY and CDR2 SVGAGI. The CDR3 length is 17 residues.

Sequenced sample: liver tumor tissue from sampling region 3. The sample's subset: tumor region T3, left-lateral pole. The gene calls are TRBV6-5 and TRBJ2-1, with D perhaps TRBD2 (7 bases). The source is a man in his forties or fifties with primary liver carcinoma and hepatitis B virus infection. CDR3: CAISKSSWRGGYNEQFF. The DNA of the CDR3 is TGTGCCATCAGTAAATCTAGCTGGAGGGGGGGGTACAATGAGCAGTTCTTC.